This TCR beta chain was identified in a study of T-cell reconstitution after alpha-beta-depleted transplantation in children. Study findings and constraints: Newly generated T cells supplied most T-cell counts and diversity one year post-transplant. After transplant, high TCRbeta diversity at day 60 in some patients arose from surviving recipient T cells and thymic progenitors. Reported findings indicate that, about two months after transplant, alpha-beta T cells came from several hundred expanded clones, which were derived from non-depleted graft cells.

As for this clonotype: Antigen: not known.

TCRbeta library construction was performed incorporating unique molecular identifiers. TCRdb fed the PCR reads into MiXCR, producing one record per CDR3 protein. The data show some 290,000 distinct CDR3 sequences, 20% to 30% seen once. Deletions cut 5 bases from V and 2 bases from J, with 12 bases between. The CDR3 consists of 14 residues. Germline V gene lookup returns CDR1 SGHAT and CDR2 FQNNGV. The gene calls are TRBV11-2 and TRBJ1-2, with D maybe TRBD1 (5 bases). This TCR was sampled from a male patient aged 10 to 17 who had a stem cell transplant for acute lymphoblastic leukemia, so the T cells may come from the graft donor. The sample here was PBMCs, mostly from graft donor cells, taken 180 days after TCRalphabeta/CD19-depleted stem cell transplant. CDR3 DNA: TGTGCCAGCAGCCCAATCCGGGGGAACTATGGCTACACCTTC. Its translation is CASSPIRGNYGYTF.